One and the same sample provided the 10 T cell receptor beta chains below, sequenced in a study of prognosis after radiotherapy for stage I lung cancer. Two-round multiplex PCR amplified TCR beta CDR3 from genomic DNA. First-round PCR, the initial amplification, used primers specific to each TRBV and TRBJ gene. TCRdb processed the multiplex PCR reads anew with MiXCR; each CDR3 protein has one entry. This table has approximately 23,000 distinct CDR3 sequences, around 37% appearing once. Here the sequenced sample was PBMCs, taken before or after stereotactic body radiation therapy (not recorded which). These receptors were obtained from a donor over 45 with non-small cell lung cancer.

This clonotype was seen only once. This chain links TRBV9 with TRBJ2-3, with 9 bases fitting TRBD1. Looked up from germline, CDR1 is SGDLS and CDR2 is YYNGEE. There are 15 residues in the CDR3. The junction had 13 bases not matched to a gene; V was cut back by 4 bases and J by 10 bases. CDR3 bases: TGTGCCAGCAGCTGGACAGGGGCCAGCACATATTCGCAGTATTTT. It is translated as CASSWTGASTYSQYF.

Comment on this clonotype: At one end, the junction sequence differs from germline, possibly due to a read error. This rearrangement joins TRBV6-2 or TRBV6-3 to TRBJ2-7; TRBD2 matches at 7 bases. The CDR3 contains 14 residues. Germline V gene data show CDR1 as MNHEY and CDR2 as SVGEGT. CDR3 sequence reads: CSSTYDMGGYEQYF. CDR3 nucleotide sequence: TGTTCCAGCACTTACGATATGGGGGGGTACGAGCAGTACTTC.

This clonotype has a count of ten or more. The rearrangement uses TRBV7-9 and TRBJ2-7; TRBD1 matches at 8 bases. This CDR3 region has 15 residues. With V trimmed by 4 bases and J by 5 bases, 10 bases remained unmatched. Germline CDR1 and CDR2: SEHNR and FQNEAQ (reference sequence). The CDR3 nucleotides are TGTGCCAGCAGCTCCCACCTGACAGGGGAAGACGAGCAGTACTTC. Its translation is CASSSHLTGEDEQYF.

This clonotype was seen many times. The chain links TRBV4-1 to TRBJ1-1; the D gene is possibly TRBD1 (5 bases). The V and J ends lost 7 bases and 4 bases respectively, with 10 bases between them. The CDR3 contains 12 residues. In germline, CDR1 is MGHRA, CDR2 YSYEKL. CDR3 sequence reads: CASIGATTEAFF. The CDR3 DNA reads TGCGCCAGCATCGGGGCAACCACTGAAGCTTTCTTT.

This clonotype has a single count. The rearrangement joins TRBV5-1 to TRBJ2-3; D is ambiguous. Germline values: CDR1 SGHRS, CDR2 YFSETQ. The CDR3 sequence is 15 residues long. V lost 0 bases and J lost 0, with 8 bases in between. The CDR3 region has the DNA TGCGCCAGCAGCTTGGGGCCAAAAAGCACAGATACGCAGTATTTT. This translates into CASSLGPKSTDTQYF.

The sample holds many counts of this clonotype. The chain employs TRBV10-3 and TRBJ2-3; 7 bases map to TRBD1. V shed 6 bases and J 5 bases; nucleotides not matched to a gene: 8. The germline gives CDR1 ENHRY, CDR2 SYGVKD. The CDR3 is made up of 14 amino acids. The CDR3 coding sequence is TGTGCCATCAGGAAAGACAGGGCTGAAGATACGCAGTATTTT. Protein product: CAIRKDRAEDTQYF.

This clonotype was detected ten times or more. The chain is built from TRBV27 and TRBJ2-2; 10 bases are shared with TRBD2. The germline gives CDR1 MNHEY, CDR2 SMNVEV (reference sequence). This CDR3 has 17 residues. With 3 bases clipped from V and 5 bases from J, the junction kept 9 bases outside the gene matches. DNA for the CDR3: TGTGCCAGCAGTTTTAGGTTTACTAGCGGGATTACCGGGGAGCTGTTTTTT. Protein sequence: CASSFRFTSGITGELFF.

The rearrangement uses TRBV11-3 and TRBJ2-1, with D unresolved. Germline-derived CDR1 and CDR2 are SGHNT and YENEEA. V lost 5 bases and J lost 2, with 10 bases in between. The CDR3 has 14 residues. CDR3 in DNA: TGTGCCAGCAGCGCCTCCTGGACCTACAATGAGCAGTTCTTC. Protein product: CASSASWTYNEQFF.

This clonotype was counted many times. The genes are TRBV28 and TRBJ1-1, with D hard to call. V shed 10 bases and J shed 4 bases, with 16 bases lying between them. The CDR3 is 13 amino acids. Per the germline V gene, CDR1 is MDHEN and CDR2 is SYDVKM. CDR3 DNA: TGTGCCACTGTGTCGGGAGAGAGCACTGAAGCTTTCTTT. The encoded protein is CATVSGESTEAFF.

This clonotype was counted ten times or more. V and J are TRBV5-6 and TRBJ1-3; D gene ambiguous. Trimming took 0 bases from V and 0 from J, leaving 7 bases between them. This CDR3 has 15 residues. Germline CDR1 reads SGHDT; CDR2 reads YYEEEE. In DNA, the CDR3 is TGTGCCAGCAGCTTGGGGCCCAACTCTGGAAACACCATATATTTT. Translated, it gives CASSLGPNSGNTIYF.